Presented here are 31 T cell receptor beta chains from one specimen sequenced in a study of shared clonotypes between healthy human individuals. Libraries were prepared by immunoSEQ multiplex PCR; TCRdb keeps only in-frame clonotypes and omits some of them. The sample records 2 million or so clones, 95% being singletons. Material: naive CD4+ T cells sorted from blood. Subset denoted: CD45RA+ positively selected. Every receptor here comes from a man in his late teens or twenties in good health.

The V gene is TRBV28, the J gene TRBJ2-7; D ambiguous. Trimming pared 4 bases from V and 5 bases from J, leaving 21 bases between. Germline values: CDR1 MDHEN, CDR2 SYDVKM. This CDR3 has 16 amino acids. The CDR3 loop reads CASSSYGTATGNEQYF. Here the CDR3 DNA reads TGTGCCAGCAGTTCTTATGGAACAGCGACGGGCAACGAGCAGTACTTC.

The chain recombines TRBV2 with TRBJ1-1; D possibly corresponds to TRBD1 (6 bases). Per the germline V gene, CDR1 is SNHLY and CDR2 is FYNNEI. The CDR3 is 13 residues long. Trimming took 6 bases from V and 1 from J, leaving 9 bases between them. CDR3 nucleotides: TGTGCCAGCAGACAGGGTTGGAACACTGAAGCTTTCTTT. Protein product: CASRQGWNTEAFF.

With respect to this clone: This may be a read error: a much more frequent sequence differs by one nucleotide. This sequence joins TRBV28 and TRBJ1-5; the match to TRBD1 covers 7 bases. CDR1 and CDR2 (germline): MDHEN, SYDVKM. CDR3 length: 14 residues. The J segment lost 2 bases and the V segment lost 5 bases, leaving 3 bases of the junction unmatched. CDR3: CASSPGQGNQPQHF. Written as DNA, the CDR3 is TGTGCCAGCAGTCCAGGACAGGGCAATCAGCCCCAGCATTTT. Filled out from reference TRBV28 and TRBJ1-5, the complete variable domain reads DVKVTQSSRYLVKRTGEKVFLECVQDMDHENMFWYRQDPGLGLRLIYFSYDVKMKEKGDIPEGYSVSREKKERFSLILESASTNQTSMYLCASSPGQGNQPQHFGDGTRLSIL.

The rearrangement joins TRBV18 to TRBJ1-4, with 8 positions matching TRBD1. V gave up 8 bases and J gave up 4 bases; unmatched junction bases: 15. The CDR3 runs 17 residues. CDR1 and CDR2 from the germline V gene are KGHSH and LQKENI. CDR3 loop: CASTSRLSTGDNEKLFF. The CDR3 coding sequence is TGTGCCAGCACCTCAAGGTTATCGACAGGGGATAATGAAAAACTGTTTTTT.

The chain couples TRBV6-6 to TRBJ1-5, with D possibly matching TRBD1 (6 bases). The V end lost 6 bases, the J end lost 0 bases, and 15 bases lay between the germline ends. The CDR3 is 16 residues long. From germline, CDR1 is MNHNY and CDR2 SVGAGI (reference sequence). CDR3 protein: CASSLTGTNSNQPQHF. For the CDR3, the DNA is TGTGCCAGCAGCCTAACAGGGACTAATAGCAATCAGCCCCAGCATTTT.

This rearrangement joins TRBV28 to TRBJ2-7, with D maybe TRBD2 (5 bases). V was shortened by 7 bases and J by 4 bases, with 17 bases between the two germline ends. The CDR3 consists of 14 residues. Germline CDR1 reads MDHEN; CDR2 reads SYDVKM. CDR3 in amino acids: CASIAGGRPYEQYF. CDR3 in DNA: TGTGCCAGCATTGCGGGCGGTAGACCTTACGAGCAGTACTTC.

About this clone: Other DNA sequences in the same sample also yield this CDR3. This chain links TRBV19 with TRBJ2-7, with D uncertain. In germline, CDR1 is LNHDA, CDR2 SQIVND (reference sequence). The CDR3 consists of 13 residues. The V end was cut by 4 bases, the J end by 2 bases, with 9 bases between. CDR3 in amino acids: CASSTLGTYEQYF. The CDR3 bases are TGTGCCAGTAGTACCCTAGGGACCTACGAGCAGTACTTC. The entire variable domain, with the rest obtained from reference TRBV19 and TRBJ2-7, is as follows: DGGITQSPKYLFRKEGQNVTLSCEQNLNHDAMYWYRQDPGQGLRLIYYSQIVNDFQKGDIAEGYSVSREKKESFPLTVTSAQKNPTAFYLCASSTLGTYEQYFGPGTRLTVT.

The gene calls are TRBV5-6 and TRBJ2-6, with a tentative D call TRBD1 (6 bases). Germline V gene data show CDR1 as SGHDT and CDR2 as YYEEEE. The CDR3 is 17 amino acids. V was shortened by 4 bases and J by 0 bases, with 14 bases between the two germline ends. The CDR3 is CASSKQGRASGANVLTF. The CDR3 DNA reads TGTGCCAGCAGCAAACAGGGAAGGGCCTCTGGGGCCAACGTCCTGACTTTC.

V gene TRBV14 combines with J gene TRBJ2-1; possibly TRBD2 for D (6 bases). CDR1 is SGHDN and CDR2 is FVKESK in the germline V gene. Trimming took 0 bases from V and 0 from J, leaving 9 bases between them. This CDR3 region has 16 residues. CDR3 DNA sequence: TGTGCCAGCAGCCAAGATACGGGAGACTCCTACAATGAGCAGTTCTTC. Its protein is CASSQDTGDSYNEQFF. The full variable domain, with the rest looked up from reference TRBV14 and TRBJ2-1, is EAGVTQFPSHSVIEKGQTVTLRCDPISGHDNLYWYRRVMGKEIKFLLHFVKESKQDESGMPNNRFLAERTGGTYSTLKVQPAELEDSGVYFCASSQDTGDSYNEQFFGPGTRLTVL.

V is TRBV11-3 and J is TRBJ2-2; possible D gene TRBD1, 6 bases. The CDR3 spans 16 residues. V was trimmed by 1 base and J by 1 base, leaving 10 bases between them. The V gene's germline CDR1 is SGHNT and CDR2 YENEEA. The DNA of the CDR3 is TGTGCCAGCAGCTTAGTCCAGGGGAAGAACACCGGGGAGCTGTTTTTT. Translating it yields CASSLVQGKNTGELFF.

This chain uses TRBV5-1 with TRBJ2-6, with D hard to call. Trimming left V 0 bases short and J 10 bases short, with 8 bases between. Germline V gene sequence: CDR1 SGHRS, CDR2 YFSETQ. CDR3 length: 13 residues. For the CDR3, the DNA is TGCGCCAGCAGCTTGGCCGGCGATAACGTCCTGACTTTC. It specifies CASSLAGDNVLTF.

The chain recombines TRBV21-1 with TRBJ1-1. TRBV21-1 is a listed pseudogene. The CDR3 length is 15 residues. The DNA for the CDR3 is TGTGCCAGCAGCAAATCCCAGGAGGGGAGCACTGAAGCTTTCTTT. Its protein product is CASSKSQEGSTEAFF.

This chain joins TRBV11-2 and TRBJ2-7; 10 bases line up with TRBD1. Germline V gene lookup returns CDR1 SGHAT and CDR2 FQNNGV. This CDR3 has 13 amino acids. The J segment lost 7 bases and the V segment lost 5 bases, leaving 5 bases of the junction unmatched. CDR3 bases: TGTGCCAGCAGCGGGGACAGGGGTTGGGAGCAGTACTTC. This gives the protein CASSGDRGWEQYF.

The CDR3 region is CASSHHPGQSEDEQFF. DNA of the CDR3: TGTGCCAGCAGCCACCACCCCGGACAGTCAGAGGATGAGCAGTTCTTC. The V call is TRBV9, the J call TRBJ2-1, with D possibly TRBD1 on 6 matching bases. The CDR3 consists of 16 residues. Germline V gene sequence: CDR1 SGDLS, CDR2 YYNGEE. The V end lost 4 bases, the J end lost 8 bases, and 22 bases lay between the germline ends.

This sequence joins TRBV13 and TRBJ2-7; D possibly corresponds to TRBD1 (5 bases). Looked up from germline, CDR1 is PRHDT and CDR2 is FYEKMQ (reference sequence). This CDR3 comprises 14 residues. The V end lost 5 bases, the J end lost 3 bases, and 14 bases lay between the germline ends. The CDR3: CASSVRVRNYEQYF. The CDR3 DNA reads TGTGCCAGCAGCGTCAGGGTACGAAACTACGAGCAGTACTTC.

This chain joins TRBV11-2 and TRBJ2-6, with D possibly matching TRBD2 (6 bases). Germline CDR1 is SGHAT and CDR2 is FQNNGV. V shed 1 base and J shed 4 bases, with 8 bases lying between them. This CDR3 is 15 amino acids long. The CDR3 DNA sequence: TGTGCCAGCAGCTTAGCCGGAGGGGGGGCCAACGTCCTGACTTTC. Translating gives CASSLAGGGANVLTF.

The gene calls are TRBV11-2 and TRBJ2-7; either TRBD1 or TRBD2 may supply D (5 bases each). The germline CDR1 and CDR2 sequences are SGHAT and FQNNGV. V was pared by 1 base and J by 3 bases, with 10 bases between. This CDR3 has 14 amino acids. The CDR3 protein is CASSLGGVVYEQYF. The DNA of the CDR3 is TGTGCCAGCAGCTTAGGAGGGGTTGTCTACGAGCAGTACTTC.

CDR3 amino acids: CASSLVSGLAGISYEQYF. Here the CDR3 DNA reads TGTGCCAGCAGCTTAGTCTCGGGACTAGCGGGGATCTCCTACGAGCAGTACTTC. The V and J genes are TRBV11-2 and TRBJ2-7; TRBD2 matches 13 bases. Germline V CDR1 and CDR2: SGHAT, FQNNGV. The length of the CDR3 is 18 residues. Trimming took 1 base from V and 0 from J; bases not matched to a gene: 6.

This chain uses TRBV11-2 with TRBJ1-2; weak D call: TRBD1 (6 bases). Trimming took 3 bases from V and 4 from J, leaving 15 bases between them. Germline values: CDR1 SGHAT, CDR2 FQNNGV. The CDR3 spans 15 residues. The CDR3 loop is CASSFRGPPLYGYTF. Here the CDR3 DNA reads TGTGCCAGCAGCTTTCGGGGGCCCCCCCTCTATGGCTACACCTTC.

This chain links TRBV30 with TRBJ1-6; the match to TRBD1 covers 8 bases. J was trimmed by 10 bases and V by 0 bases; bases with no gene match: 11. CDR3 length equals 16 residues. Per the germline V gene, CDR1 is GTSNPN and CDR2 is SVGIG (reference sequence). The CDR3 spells CAWSVQWPGGESPLHF. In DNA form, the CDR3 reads TGTGCCTGGAGTGTACAATGGCCAGGGGGCGAGTCACCCCTCCACTTT.

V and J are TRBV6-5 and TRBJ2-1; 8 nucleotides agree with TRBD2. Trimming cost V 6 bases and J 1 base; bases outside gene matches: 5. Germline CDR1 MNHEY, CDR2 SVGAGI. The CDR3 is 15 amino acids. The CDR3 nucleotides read TGTGCCAGCAGCTCCGGGGGGGCGTCCTACAATGAGCAGTTCTTC. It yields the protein CASSSGGASYNEQFF.

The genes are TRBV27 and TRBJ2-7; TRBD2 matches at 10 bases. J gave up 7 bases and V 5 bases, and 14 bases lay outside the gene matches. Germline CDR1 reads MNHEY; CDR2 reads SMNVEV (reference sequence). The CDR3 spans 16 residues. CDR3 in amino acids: CASSPLPAGGLGEQYF. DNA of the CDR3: TGTGCCAGCAGTCCTCTTCCAGCGGGGGGGCTAGGTGAGCAGTACTTC.

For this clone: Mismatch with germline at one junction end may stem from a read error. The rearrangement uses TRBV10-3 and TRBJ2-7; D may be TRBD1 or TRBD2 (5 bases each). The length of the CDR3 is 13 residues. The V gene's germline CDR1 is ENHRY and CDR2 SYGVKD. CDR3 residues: CAISAGQEGELYF. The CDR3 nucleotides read TGTGCCATCAGTGCGGGGCAGGAAGGCGAGCTGTACTTC.

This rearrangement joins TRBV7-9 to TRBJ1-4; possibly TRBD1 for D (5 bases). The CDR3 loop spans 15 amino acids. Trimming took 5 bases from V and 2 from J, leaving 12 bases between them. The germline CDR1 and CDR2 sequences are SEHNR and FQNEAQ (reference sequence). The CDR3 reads CASSRLGPTNEKLFF. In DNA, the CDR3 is TGTGCCAGCAGCCGTCTGGGGCCCACTAATGAAAAACTGTTTTTT.

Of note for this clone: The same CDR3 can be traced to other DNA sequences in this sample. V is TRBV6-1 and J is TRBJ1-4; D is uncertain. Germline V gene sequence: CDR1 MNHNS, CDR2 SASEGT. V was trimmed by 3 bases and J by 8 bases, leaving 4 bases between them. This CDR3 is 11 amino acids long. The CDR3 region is CASSEWEKLFF. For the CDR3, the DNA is TGTGCCAGCAGTGAGTGGGAAAAACTGTTTTTT.

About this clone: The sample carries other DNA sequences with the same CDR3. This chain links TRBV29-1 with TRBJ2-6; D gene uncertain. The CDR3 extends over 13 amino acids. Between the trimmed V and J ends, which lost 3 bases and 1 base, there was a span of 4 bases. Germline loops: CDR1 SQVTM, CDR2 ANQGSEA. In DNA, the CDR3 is TGCAGCGTTGAGGGTTCTGGGGCCAACGTCCTGACTTTC. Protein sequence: CSVEGSGANVLTF.

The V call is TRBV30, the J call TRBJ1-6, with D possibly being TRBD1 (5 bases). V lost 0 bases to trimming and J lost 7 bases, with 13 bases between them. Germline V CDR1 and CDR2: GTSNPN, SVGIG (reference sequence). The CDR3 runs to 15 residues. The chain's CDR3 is CAWSVSGRGNSPLHF. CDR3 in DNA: TGTGCCTGGAGTGTATCGGGACGGGGGAATTCACCCCTCCACTTT.

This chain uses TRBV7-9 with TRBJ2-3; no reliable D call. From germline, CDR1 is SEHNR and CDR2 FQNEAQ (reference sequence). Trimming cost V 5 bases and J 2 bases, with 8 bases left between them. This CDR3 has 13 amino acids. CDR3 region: CASSPGYTDTQYF. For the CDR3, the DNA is TGTGCCAGCAGCCCAGGATACACAGATACGCAGTATTTT.

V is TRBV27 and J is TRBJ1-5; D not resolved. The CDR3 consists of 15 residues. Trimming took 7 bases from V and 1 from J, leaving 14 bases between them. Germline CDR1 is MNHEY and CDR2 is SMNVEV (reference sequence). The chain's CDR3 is CASTYPIRSNQPQHF. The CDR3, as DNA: TGTGCCAGCACTTACCCCATCCGAAGCAATCAGCCCCAGCATTTT.

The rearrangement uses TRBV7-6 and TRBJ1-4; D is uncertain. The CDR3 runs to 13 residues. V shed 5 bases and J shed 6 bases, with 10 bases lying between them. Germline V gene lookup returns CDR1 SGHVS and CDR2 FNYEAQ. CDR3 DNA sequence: TGTGCCAGCAGCGCCGACGTCTATGAAAAACTGTTTTTT. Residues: CASSADVYEKLFF.

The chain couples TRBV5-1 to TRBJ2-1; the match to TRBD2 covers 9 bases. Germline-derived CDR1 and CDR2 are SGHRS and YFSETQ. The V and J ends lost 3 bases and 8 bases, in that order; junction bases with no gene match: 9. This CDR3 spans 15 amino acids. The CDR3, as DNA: TGCGCCAGCAGCTCCCAAGCGGGAGGAGGTGATGAGCAGTTCTTC. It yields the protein CASSSQAGGGDEQFF.